The present entry profiles one TCR beta chain with its context. Its specificity is unknown. A read error is the likely source, as a far larger clone sits one nucleotide away. This record comes from a study of regulatory T cells in long-lasting Graves disease. Described time point: persistent/refractory GD, antithyroid drugs over 5 years with positive TRAb. The TCR library was made from RNA that had been extracted from PBMCs in TRIzol. In building TCR beta libraries, iRepertoire HTBI primers were used together with Arm-PCR of CDR3 regions. As handled by the study authors: Detected in the samples were 62 TRBV and about 15 TRBJ segments. TCRdb reprocessed the multiplex PCR reads via MiXCR and lists one record per CDR3 protein. These V and J calls rely on TCRdb rather than the paper's analysis. The data contain almost 350,000 distinct CDR3 sequences, around 19% of them seen just once; the ten biggest clones take up less than 35%.

Trimming shortened V by 3 bases and J by 3 bases, and 12 bases separated the two germline ends. Germline V gene lookup returns CDR1 MDHEN and CDR2 SYDVKM. CDR3 length: 14 amino acids. The study's findings and limits: Newly diagnosed disease favored TRBV20-1 and TRBJ2-1 over persistent disease. Tissue studied was limited to peripheral blood, excluding thyroid tissue. Newly diagnosed Graves' patients had higher TCR diversity than persistent ones.

This chain joins TRBV28 and TRBJ2-7; tentative D call: TRBD1 (6 bases). The sequence was obtained from a female donor with Graves disease. The sample was peripheral blood mononuclear cells (PBMCs), taken when the disease was refractory, from a patient treated with antithyroid drugs. Here the CDR3 reads CASSFGQGLYEQYF. CDR3 bases: TGTGCCAGCAGTTTCGGGCAGGGGCTCTACGAGCAGTACTTC. Together with reference TRBV28 and TRBJ2-7, the CDR3 gives the full variable domain: DVKVTQSSRYLVKRTGEKVFLECVQDMDHENMFWYRQDPGLGLRLIYFSYDVKMKEKGDIPEGYSVSREKKERFSLILESASTNQTSMYLCASSFGQGLYEQYFGPGTRLTVT.